This is a list of T cell receptor beta chains from one sample in a study of blood T cell repertoires in COVID-19. Measured with immunoSEQ multiplex PCR; TCRdb has only the in-frame clones, and not every one. The table includes 200,000 to 250,000 clones, approximately 90% detected once. The sample taken for sequencing was PBMCs or T cells enriched from blood (not recorded which). These receptors all come from a man in his thirties or forties who had recovered from COVID-19. Each CDR3 is given with its conserved first and last residue. D genes are given only for firm matches. Clone size, where shown, is once, few, many, or a class for clones that have expanded.

d_call | j_call | v_call | clone_size | cdr3_aa | cdr3_nt
NA | TRBJ1-2 | TRBV28 | NA | CASEAYRRTGYTF | TGTGCCAGCGAAGCCTACAGGAGAACTGGCTACACCTTC
NA | TRBJ1-2 | TRBV11-3 | NA | CASSPSTRLRPEYGYTF | TGTGCCAGCAGCCCGTCCACCAGACTTAGACCAGAATATGGCTACACCTTC
TRBD2 | TRBJ2-7 | TRBV28 | NA | CASSLPLRLAGETYEQYF | TGTGCCAGCAGTTTACCCCTTAGACTAGCGGGAGAGACCTACGAGCAGTACTTC
NA | TRBJ2-7 | TRBV27 | few | CASSQNRDTSYEQYF | TGTGCCAGCAGTCAAAACCGGGACACCTCCTACGAGCAGTACTTC
TRBD1 | TRBJ1-6 | TRBV7-9 | NA | CASSLETGLGSPLHF | TGTGCCAGCAGCTTAGAGACAGGGCTCGGGTCACCCCTCCACTTT
NA | TRBJ1-4 | TRBV4-1 | NA | CASSPPGVTNEKLFF | TGCGCCAGCAGCCCCCCGGGGGTAACTAATGAAAAACTGTTTTTT
NA | TRBJ1-1 | TRBV27 | NA | CASSLWSGSTEAFF | TGTGCCAGCAGCCTATGGTCCGGGAGCACTGAAGCTTTCTTT
TRBD2 | TRBJ2-1 | TRBV19 | NA | CATSGNNYNEQFF | TGTGCCACCAGCGGGAACAACTACAATGAGCAGTTCTTC
NA | TRBJ1-2 | TRBV5-4 | NA | CASSYPSDSPLSGYTF | TGTGCCAGCAGCTATCCCTCGGACAGTCCCCTCTCGGGCTACACCTTC
TRBD1 | TRBJ2-2 | TRBV15 | NA | CATSRGYDKGATGELFF | TGTGCCACCAGCAGGGGGTACGATAAGGGGGCCACCGGGGAGCTGTTTTTT